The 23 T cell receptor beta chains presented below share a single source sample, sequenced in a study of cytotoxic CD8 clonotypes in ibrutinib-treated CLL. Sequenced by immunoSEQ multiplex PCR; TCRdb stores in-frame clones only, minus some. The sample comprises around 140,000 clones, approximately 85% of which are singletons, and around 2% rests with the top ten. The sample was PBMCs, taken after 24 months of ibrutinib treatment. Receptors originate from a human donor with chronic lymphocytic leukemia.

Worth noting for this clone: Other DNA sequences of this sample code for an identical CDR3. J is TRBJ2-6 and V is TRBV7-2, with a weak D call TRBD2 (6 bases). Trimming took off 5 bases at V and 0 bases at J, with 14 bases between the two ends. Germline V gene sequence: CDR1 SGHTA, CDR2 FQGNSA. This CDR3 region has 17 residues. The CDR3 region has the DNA TGTGCCAGCAGCCGGGGGAGGACCCTCTCTGGGGCCAACGTCCTGACTTTC. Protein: CASSRGRTLSGANVLTF.

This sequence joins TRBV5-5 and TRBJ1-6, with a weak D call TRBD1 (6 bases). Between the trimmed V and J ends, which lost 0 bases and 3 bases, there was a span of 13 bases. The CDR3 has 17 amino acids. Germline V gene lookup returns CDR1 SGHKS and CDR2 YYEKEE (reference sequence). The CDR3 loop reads CASSLESGAVYNSPLHF. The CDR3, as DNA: TGTGCCAGCAGCTTGGAATCGGGGGCGGTCTATAATTCACCCCTCCACTTT.

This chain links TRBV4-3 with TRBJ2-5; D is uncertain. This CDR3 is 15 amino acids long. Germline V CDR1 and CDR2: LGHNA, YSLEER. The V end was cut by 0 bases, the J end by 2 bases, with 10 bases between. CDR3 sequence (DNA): TGCGCCAGCAGCCAAGATGGCTGGTCGCAAGAGACCCAGTACTTC. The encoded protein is CASSQDGWSQETQYF.

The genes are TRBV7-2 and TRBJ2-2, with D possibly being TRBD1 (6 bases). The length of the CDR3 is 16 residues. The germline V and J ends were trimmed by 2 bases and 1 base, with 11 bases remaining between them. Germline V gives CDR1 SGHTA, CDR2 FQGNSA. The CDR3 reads CASSLWGRGNTGELFF. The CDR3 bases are TGTGCCAGCAGCTTATGGGGCAGGGGGAACACCGGGGAGCTGTTTTTT.

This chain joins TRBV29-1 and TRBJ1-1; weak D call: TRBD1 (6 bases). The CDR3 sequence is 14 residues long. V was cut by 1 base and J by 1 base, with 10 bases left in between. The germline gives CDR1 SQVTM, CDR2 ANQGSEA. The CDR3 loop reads CSVEATGTNTEAFF. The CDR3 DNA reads TGCAGCGTTGAAGCTACAGGGACGAACACTGAAGCTTTCTTT.

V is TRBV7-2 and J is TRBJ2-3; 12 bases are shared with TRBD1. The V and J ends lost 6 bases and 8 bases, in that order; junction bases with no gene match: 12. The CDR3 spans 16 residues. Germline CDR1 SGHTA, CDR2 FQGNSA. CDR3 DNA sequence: TGTGCCAGCAGAGCATCCGGGACAGGGGGCAGAGGTACGCAGTATTTT. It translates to CASRASGTGGRGTQYF.

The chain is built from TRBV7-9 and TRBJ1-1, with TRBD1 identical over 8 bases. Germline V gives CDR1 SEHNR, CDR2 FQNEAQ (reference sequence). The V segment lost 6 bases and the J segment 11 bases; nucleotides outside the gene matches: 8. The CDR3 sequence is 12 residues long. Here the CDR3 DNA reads TGTGCCAGCAGTCAAGGACAGGGTCGGGCTTTCTTT. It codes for CASSQGQGRAFF.

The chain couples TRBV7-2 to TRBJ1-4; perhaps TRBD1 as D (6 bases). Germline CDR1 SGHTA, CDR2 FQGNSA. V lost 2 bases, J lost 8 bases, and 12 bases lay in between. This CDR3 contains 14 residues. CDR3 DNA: TGTGCCAGCAGCTTAACACAGGGTAGGGAAAAACTGTTTTTT. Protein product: CASSLTQGREKLFF.

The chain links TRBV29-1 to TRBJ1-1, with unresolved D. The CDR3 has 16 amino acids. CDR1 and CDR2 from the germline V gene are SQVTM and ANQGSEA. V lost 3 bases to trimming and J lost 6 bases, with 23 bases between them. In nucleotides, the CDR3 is TGCAGCGTTGATAAGTGGTCGGGAGGCTCCGGAGCTGAAGCTTTCTTT. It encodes CSVDKWSGGSGAEAFF.

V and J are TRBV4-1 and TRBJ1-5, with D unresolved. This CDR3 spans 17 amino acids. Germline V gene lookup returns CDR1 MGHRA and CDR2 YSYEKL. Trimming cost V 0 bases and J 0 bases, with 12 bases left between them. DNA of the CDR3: TGCGCCAGCAGCCAAGATTATCCTTTATATAGCAATCAGCCCCAGCATTTT. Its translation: CASSQDYPLYSNQPQHF.

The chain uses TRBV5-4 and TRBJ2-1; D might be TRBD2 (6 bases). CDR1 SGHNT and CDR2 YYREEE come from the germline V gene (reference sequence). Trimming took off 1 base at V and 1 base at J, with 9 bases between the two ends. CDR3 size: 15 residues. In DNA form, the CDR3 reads TGTGCCAGCAGCTTGCCAGGGAGGTCCTACAATGAGCAGTTCTTC. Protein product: CASSLPGRSYNEQFF.

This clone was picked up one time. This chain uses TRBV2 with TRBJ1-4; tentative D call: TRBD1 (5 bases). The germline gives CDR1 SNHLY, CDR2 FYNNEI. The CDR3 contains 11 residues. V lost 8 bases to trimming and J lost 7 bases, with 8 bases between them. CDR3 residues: CASWGTEKLFF. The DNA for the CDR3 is TGTGCCAGCTGGGGGACTGAAAAACTGTTTTTT.

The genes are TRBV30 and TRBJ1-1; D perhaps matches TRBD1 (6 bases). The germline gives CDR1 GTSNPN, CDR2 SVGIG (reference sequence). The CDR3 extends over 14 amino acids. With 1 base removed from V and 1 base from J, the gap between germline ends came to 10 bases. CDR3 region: CAWSGYRENTEAFF. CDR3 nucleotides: TGTGCCTGGAGTGGGTACAGGGAGAACACTGAAGCTTTCTTT. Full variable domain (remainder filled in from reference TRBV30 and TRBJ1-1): SQTIHQWPATLVQPVGSPLSLECTVEGTSNPNLYWYRQAAGRGLQLLFYSVGIGQISSEVPQNLSASRPQDRQFILSSKKLLLSDSGFYLCAWSGYRENTEAFFGQGTRLTVV.

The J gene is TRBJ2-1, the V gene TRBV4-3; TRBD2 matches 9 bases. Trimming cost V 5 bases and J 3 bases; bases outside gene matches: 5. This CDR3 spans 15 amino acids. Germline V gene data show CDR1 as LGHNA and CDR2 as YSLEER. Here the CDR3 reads CASSKGTSSYNEQFF. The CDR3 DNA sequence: TGCGCCAGCAGCAAAGGGACTAGCAGCTACAATGAGCAGTTCTTC.

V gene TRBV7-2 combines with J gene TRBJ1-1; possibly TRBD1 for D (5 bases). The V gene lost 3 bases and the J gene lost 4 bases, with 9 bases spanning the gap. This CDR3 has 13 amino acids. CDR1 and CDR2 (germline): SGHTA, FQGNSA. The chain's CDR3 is CASSFDGGTEAFF. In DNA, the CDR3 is TGTGCCAGCAGCTTTGACGGGGGCACTGAAGCTTTCTTT.

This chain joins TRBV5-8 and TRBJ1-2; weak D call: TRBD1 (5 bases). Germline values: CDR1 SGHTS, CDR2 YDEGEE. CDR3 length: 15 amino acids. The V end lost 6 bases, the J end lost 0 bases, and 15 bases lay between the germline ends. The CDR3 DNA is TGTGCCAGCAATCCGGGGGGTGCCACTAACTATGGCTACACCTTC. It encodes CASNPGGATNYGYTF.

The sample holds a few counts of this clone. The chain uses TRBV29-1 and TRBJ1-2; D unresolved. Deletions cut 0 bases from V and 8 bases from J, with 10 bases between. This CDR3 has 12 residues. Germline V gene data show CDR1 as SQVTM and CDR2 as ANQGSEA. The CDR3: CSVEDQSGGYTF. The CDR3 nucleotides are TGCAGCGTTGAAGATCAAAGTGGAGGCTACACCTTC.

CDR3 in amino acids: CASTPTGGVTGELFF. CDR3 nucleotides: TGTGCCAGTACCCCAACAGGGGGGGTCACCGGGGAGCTGTTTTTT. This chain joins TRBV19 and TRBJ2-2, with TRBD1 as a possible D gene (8 bases). V was clipped by 7 bases and J by 4 bases, with 16 bases between them. The CDR3 runs 15 residues. From germline, CDR1 is LNHDA and CDR2 SQIVND (reference sequence).

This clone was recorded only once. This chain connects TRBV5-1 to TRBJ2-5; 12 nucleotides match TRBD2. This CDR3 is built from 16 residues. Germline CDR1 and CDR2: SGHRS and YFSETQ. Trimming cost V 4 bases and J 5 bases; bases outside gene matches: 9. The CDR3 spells CASSLSSGGALETQYF. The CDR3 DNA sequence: TGCGCCAGCAGCCTCTCTAGCGGGGGGGCCTTGGAGACCCAGTACTTC.

The CDR3 region is CASSGTSGSRTQYF. CDR3 sequence (DNA): TGTGCCAGCAGTGGGACTAGCGGTTCCAGGACCCAGTACTTC. The rearrangement links TRBV28 to TRBJ2-5, with TRBD2 identical over 11 bases. V was pared by 5 bases and J by 7 bases, with 6 bases of the junction left unmatched. The length of the CDR3 is 14 residues. Germline CDR1 is MDHEN and CDR2 is SYDVKM. Together with reference TRBV28 and TRBJ2-5, the CDR3 gives the full variable domain: DVKVTQSSRYLVKRTGEKVFLECVQDMDHENMFWYRQDPGLGLRLIYFSYDVKMKEKGDIPEGYSVSREKKERFSLILESASTNQTSMYLCASSGTSGSRTQYFGPGTRLLVL.

CDR3: CASSLAGSSGNTIYF. The CDR3 nucleotides read TGTGCCAGCAGCTTAGCCGGGAGCTCTGGAAACACCATATATTTT. V usage is TRBV7-6 and J usage is TRBJ1-3; D not certain. CDR1 is SGHVS and CDR2 is FNYEAQ in the germline V gene. With 0 bases removed from V and 0 bases from J, the gap between germline ends came to 6 bases. CDR3 size: 15 residues.

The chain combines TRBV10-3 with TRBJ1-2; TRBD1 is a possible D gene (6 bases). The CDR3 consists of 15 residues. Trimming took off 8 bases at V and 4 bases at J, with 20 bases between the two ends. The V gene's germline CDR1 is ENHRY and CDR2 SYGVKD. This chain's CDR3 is CAIGGGLGNSYGYTF. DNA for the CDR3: TGTGCCATCGGAGGGGGATTAGGCAACAGCTATGGCTACACCTTC.

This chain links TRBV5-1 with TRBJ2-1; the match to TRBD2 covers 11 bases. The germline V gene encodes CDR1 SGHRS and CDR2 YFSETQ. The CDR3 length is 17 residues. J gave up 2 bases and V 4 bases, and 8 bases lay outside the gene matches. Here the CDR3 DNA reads TGCGCCAGCAGCCAAGGACTAGCGGGCGCGACCTACAATGAGCAGTTCTTC. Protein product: CASSQGLAGATYNEQFF.